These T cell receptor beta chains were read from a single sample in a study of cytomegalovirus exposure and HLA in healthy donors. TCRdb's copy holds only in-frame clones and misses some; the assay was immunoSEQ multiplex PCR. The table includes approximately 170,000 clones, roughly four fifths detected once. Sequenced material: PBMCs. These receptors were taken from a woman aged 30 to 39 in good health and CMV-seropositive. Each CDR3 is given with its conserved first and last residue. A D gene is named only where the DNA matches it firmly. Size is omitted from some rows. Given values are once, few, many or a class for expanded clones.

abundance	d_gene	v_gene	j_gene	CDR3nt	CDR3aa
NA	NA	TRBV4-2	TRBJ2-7	TGTGCCAGCAGCCAAGAAACGGCAGCCTCGGGGTACGAGCAGTACTTC	CASSQETAASGYEQYF
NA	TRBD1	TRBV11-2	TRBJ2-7	TGTGCCAGCAGCTCTAGCTTTGTATCCGGGACAGGGACCTACGAGCAGTACTTC	CASSSSFVSGTGTYEQYF
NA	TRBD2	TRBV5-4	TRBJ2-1	TGTGCCAGCAGCCTTCTCCCGCCGGGACTAGCGGGAGGAGAGCAGTTCTTC	CASSLLPPGLAGGEQFF
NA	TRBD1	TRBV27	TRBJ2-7	TGTGCCAGCAGTTACGGGACAGGGGACTACGAGCAGTACTTC	CASSYGTGDYEQYF
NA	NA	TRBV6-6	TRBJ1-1	TGTGCCAGCAGTTATCTGGGCTCGAACACTGAAGCTTTCTTT	CASSYLGSNTEAFF
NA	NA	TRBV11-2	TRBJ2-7	TGTGCCAGCAGTCACAGAGATGCTTACGAGCAGTACTTC	CASSHRDAYEQYF
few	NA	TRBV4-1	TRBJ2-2	TGCGCCAGCAGCCACGGAGGCACCGGGGAGCTGTTTTTT	CASSHGGTGELFF
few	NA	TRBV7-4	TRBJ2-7	TGTGCCAGCAGCCCAAGGACTTATCCGGACTACGAGCAGTACTTC	CASSPRTYPDYEQYF
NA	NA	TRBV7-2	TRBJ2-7	TGTGCCAGCAGCGATTTAGGACTTACCTACGAGCAGTACTTC	CASSDLGLTYEQYF
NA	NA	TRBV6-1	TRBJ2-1	TGTGCCAGCAGTGTTGAGACCTACAATGAGCAGTTCTTC	CASSVETYNEQFF
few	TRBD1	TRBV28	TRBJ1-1	TGTGCCAGCAGCCGCCCAGGACAGGACCGTGAAGCTTTCTTT	CASSRPGQDREAFF
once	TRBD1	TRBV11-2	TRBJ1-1	TGTGCCAGCAGTTGGACAGGGTCGAACACTGAAGCTTTCTTT	CASSWTGSNTEAFF
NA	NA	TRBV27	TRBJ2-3	TGTGCCAGCAGGAGGCGGGTCAGCACAGATACGCAGTATTTT	CASRRRVSTDTQYF
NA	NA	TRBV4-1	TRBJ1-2	TGCGCCAGCAGCCAAGACCCAGGATTCTATGGCTACACCTTC	CASSQDPGFYGYTF
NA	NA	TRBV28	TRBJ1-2	TGTGCCGGCCGGGACACCTCAGCCTATGGCTACACCTTC	CAGRDTSAYGYTF
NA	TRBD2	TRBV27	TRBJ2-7	TGTGCCAGCAGTTTCATCGGGAGGGCCACCGAGCAGTACTTC	CASSFIGRATEQYF
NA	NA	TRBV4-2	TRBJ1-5	TGTGCCAGCAGCCAAGATGGCGGGGTCGGCGGTCAGCCCCAGCATTTT	CASSQDGGVGGQPQHF
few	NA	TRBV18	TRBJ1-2	TGTGCCAGCTGCCCGGGACTAAGTCATGGCTACACCTTC	CASCPGLSHGYTF
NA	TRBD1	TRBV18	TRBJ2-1	TGTGCCAGCTCACTTAAACAGGGGAATGAGCAGTTCTTC	CASSLKQGNEQFF
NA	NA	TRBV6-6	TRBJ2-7	TGTGCCAGCAGTTCCCCCCGGGTCCCAGAAATGTACGAGCAGTACTTC	CASSSPRVPEMYEQYF
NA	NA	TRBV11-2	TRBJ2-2	TGTGCCAGCAGCTTCAGGACAGACGGGGAGCTGTTTTTT	CASSFRTDGELFF
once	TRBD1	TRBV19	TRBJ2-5	TGTGCCAGTAGTCATGGACAGGGAGGTAGGGAGACCCAGTACTTC	CASSHGQGGRETQYF
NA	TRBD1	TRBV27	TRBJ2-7	TGTGCCAGCGCCTGGACAGGAAGCTACGAGCAGTACTTC	CASAWTGSYEQYF
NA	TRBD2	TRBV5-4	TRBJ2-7	TGTGCCAGCAGCCAAGATCTAGCGGAACCCTACGAGCAGTACTTC	CASSQDLAEPYEQYF
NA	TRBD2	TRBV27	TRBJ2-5	TGTGCCAGCAAGGGACTAGCGGTGCAAGAGACCCAGTACTTC	CASKGLAVQETQYF
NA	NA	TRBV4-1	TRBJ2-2	TGCGCCAGCAGTAAACCGGGACTGAACGAAGGGGAGCTGTTTTTT	CASSKPGLNEGELFF
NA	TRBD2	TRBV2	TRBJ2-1	TGTGCCAGCAGTCCCCGGTGGGCTAGCGGGTCGGAGCAGTTCTTC	CASSPRWASGSEQFF
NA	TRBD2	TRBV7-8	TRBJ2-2	TGTGCCAGCAGCTTAGTGGTTGTGACTAGCGGGAGGGGGGGCACCGGGGAGCTGTTTTTT	CASSLVVVTSGRGGTGELFF
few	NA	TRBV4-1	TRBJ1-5	TGCGCCAGCAGCCACGGGGAGGGGAGCAATCAGCCCCAGCATTTT	CASSHGEGSNQPQHF
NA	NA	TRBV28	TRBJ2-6	TGTGCCAGCACCGTACCCGGGACACCATCTGGGGCCAACGTCCTGACTTTC	CASTVPGTPSGANVLTF
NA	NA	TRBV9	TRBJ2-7	TGTGCCAGCAGCGTAGGCCCAGACATCTCCTACGAGCAGTACTTC	CASSVGPDISYEQYF
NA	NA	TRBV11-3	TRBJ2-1	TGTGCCAGCAGCCCCCCCGGCTCCTACAATGAGCAGTTCTTC	CASSPPGSYNEQFF
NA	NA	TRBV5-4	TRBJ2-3	TGTGCCAGCAGCTTGATCCCGCAAGCTCGCACAGATACGCAGTATTTT	CASSLIPQARTDTQYF